This T cell receptor (beta chain) was sequenced for a study of CD8 T cells in Susac syndrome. The authors reverse transcribed 0.5 to 1 ug RNA with random hexamers. Amplification of TCR beta CDR3 spanned 54 Vbeta and 13 Jbeta via immunoSEQ multiplex PCR. TCRdb re-derived calls from the immunoSEQ multiplex PCR reads in MiXCR, one entry per CDR3 protein. The data hold about 210,000 distinct CDR3 sequences, with roughly 94% observed a single time. Concerning this clonotype: Antigen: not known.

Trimming at V came to 8 bases and at J to 2 bases, leaving 4 bases not matched to a gene. This CDR3 is built from 14 residues. CDR1 is SGHTA, CDR2 FQGNSA, per germline. Included as multiple sclerosis controls were treatment-naive patients who had stable or active relapsing-remitting disease. Negative isolation was applied to CD8+ and CD4+ T cells, and FACS enrichment was applied to TEMRA cells. Findings and caveats of the study: As acknowledged by the study, its TCR sequencing and HLA analysis included a relatively small number of individuals.

The source of this sequence is a human donor with multiple sclerosis. The chain joins TRBV7-2 to TRBJ2-3; TRBD2 aligns across 10 bases. The sequenced sample consisted of CD4+ T cells from PBMCs. In DNA, the CDR3 is TGTGCCAGCGAGCGGGGGGGCAACACAGATACGCAGTATTTT. This translates into CASERGGNTDTQYF.